This T cell receptor (beta chain) originates from a study of tumor-infiltrating lymphocytes in oesophageal squamous cell carcinoma. TCRdb reanalysed the PCR reads using MiXCR and keeps one entry per CDR3 protein. Here the sample spans under 25,000 distinct CDR3 sequences, 40% being singletons. Germline CDR1 reads MDHEN; CDR2 reads SYDVKM. The CDR3 has 16 residues. J lost 2 bases, V lost 7 bases, and 13 bases had no gene match. At least ten counts were recorded for this clonotype. This clonotype originated in a male donor with esophageal squamous cell carcinoma. The sample taken for sequencing was blood. The chain joins TRBV28 to TRBJ1-2; 7 bases fit TRBD1. The CDR3 nucleotides read TGTGCCAGCACCTACCCCGCCGGGACAGTAAACTATGGCTACACCTTC. The encoded protein is CASTYPAGTVNYGYTF.